This TCR beta chain was retrieved from a study of human T cells and chemical hapten exposure. Findings and limits, study-wide: Compared to controls, expanded TCRs made significantly more large clusters of similar CDR3s.

As to this clonotype: Its antigen is currently unknown.

TCRdb fed the RACE reads into MiXCR, producing one record per CDR3 protein. The table shows about 62,000 distinct CDR3 sequences, with about 7% occurring only once. As to time point: pre-sensitization, week 0. Treatment denoted: therapeutic diphenylcyclopropenone sensitization with weekly scalp DPC. Germline CDR1 and CDR2: LNHDA and SQIVND (reference sequence). J gave up 3 bases and V 9 bases, and 11 bases lay outside the gene matches. The CDR3 contains 15 residues. The V gene is TRBV19, the J gene TRBJ2-1; 7 bases line up with TRBD2. The material was whole blood, obtained in connection with sensitization to the hapten diphenylcyclopropenone (DPC). The clonotype comes from a woman in her thirties with alopecia areata. Some clones in this sample may be carry-over from other donors' samples. The CDR3 nucleotides are TGTGCCAGCAGGGAGTTAGCGGGTTACTACAATGAGCAGTTCTTC. Translated: CASRELAGYYNEQFF.